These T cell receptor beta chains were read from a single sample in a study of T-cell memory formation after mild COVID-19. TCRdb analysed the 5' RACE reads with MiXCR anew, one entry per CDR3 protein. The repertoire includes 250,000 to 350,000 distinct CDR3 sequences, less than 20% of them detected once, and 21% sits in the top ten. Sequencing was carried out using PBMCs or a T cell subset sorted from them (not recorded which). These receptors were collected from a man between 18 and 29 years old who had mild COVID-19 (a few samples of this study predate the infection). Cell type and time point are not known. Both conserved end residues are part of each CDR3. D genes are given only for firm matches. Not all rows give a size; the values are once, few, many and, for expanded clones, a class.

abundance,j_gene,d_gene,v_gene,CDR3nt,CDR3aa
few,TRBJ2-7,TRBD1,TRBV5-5,TGTGCCAGCAGCTTCGGGACAGGGGGCCTCGGGCAGTACTTC,CASSFGTGGLGQYF
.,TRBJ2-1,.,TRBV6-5,TGTGCCAGCAGTTCAGGACGGATCAATGAGCAGTTCTTC,CASSSGRINEQFF
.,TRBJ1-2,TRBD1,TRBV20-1,TGCAGTGCTAGATACCGGACAGGGATGAGCTATGGCTACACCTTC,CSARYRTGMSYGYTF
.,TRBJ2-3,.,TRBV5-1,TGCGCCAGCAGCTTGACCCCGCCAGGGACAGATACGCAGTATTTT,CASSLTPPGTDTQYF
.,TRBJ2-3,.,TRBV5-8,TGTGCCAGCAGCTTGATGGGGGCTAGCACAGATACGCAGTATTTT,CASSLMGASTDTQYF
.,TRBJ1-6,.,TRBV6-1,TGTGCCAGCAGGTTTGTCGACTCACCCCTCCACTTT,CASRFVDSPLHF
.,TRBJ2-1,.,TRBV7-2,TGTGCCAGCAGCTTGGCAGCCCAGTTCTTC,CASSLAAQFF
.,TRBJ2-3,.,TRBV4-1,TGCGCCAGCAGCCAAGAATGGGGTTCGTGGGAAGATACGCAGTATTTT,CASSQEWGSWEDTQYF
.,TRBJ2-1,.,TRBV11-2,TGTGCCAGCAGCTTAGTTTCGTCAGGGACTGGTGAGCAGTTCTTC,CASSLVSSGTGEQFF
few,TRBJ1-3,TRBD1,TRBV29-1,TGCAGCGTCGTCGACAGGGGAGCTGGAAACACCATATATTTT,CSVVDRGAGNTIYF
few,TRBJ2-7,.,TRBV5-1,TGCGCCAGCAGCTTGGTGACGAGCTCCTACGAGCAGTACTTC,CASSLVTSSYEQYF
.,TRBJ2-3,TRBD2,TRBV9,TGTGCCAGCAGCTTTAGCGGGGAGACCACAGATACGCAGTTTTTT,CASSFSGETTDTQFF
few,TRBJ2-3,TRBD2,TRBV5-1,TGCGCCAGCATTTCCCAGACTAGCGGGGGAACAGATACGCAGTATTTT,CASISQTSGGTDTQYF
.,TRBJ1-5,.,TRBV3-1,TGTGCCAGCAGCCAGCTCAGGGTTAGCAATCAGCCCCAGCATTTT,CASSQLRVSNQPQHF
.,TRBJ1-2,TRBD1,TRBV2,TGTGCCAGCAGCGTCGGACAGGGAGGTGATTATGGCTACACCTTC,CASSVGQGGDYGYTF
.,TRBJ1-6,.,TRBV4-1,TGCGCCAGCAGCCAAGAATCGGGCATACCCCTCCACTTT,CASSQESGIPLHF
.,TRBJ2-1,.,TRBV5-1,TGCGCCAGCAGCCCAAGCCAGTGGCAGATCTATGAGCAGTTCTTC,CASSPSQWQIYEQFF
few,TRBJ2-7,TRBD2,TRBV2,TGTGCCAGCAGCCGGACTAGCGGCTCCTACGAGCAGTACTTC,CASSRTSGSYEQYF
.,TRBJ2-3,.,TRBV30,TGTGCCTGGAGTGAGAGTTGGGGGACAGATACGCAGTATTTT,CAWSESWGTDTQYF
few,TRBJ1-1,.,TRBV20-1,TGCAGTGCTCGGATAGGAACGAACACTGAAGCTTTCTTT,CSARIGTNTEAFF
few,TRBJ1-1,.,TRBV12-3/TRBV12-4,TGTGCCAGCACTACAGGGTATGACATGGAGAACACTGAAGCTTTCTTT,CASTTGYDMENTEAFF
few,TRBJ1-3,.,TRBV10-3,TGTGCCATCAGACCAGGCTCCTCTGGAAACACCATATATTTT,CAIRPGSSGNTIYF